This TCR beta chain was documented in a study of cytomegalovirus exposure and HLA in healthy donors. This CDR3 has 13 amino acids. V dropped 3 bases and J dropped 1 base, with 6 bases sitting between them. CDR1 SNHLY and CDR2 FYNNEI come from the germline V gene. As concerns this clone: The antigen is not known.

This PCR relied on a set of 60 Vbeta primers and 13 Jbeta primers. Libraries were prepared by immunoSEQ multiplex PCR; TCRdb keeps only in-frame clonotypes and omits some of them. This sample yields about 230,000 clones, of which 77% are seen a single time; 2.7% belongs to the top ten. Study conclusions and caveats: An analysis done earlier found most TCR beta V segments productive about 87% or about 30% of the time. More than 150 TCR beta chains were listed as cytomegalovirus-associated.

This sequence joins TRBV2 and TRBJ1-1; D remains ambiguous. The sample was PBMCs. The source of this sequence is a woman aged 60-70 years in good health and CMV-seropositive. As DNA, the CDR3 is TGTGCCAGCAGTGAGGAGAAGAACACTGAAGCTTTCTTT. Translating gives CASSEEKNTEAFF.